These T cell receptor beta chains were read from a single sample in a study of blood T cells in healthy people across ages. Each CDR3 protein gets one entry after TCRdb re-called the 5' RACE reads with MiXCR. Of roughly 2 million distinct CDR3 sequences listed, around half were seen once; the top ten hold roughly 2.1%. What was sequenced was blood. The origin of the receptors is a woman aged 40 to 49 in good health. Both conserved end residues are part of each CDR3.

J gene: TRBJ1-6
V gene: TRBV7-2
CDR3 protein: CTSSLPTLQGSSYNSPLHF

J gene: TRBJ1-1
V gene: TRBV12-3/TRBV12-4
CDR3 protein: CASSLGDTEAFF

J gene: TRBJ2-1
V gene: TRBV11-1
CDR3 protein: CASSGTSGGNYNEQFF

J gene: TRBJ1-2
V gene: TRBV27
CDR3 protein: CASKDPGYGGYTF

J gene: TRBJ2-5
V gene: TRBV5-1
CDR3 protein: CASSLEGTDYNEQYF

J gene: TRBJ1-2
V gene: TRBV7-2
CDR3 protein: CASRQVGSTSFYGYTF

J gene: TRBJ2-5
V gene: TRBV27
CDR3 protein: CASSRQGKQYF

J gene: TRBJ1-5
V gene: TRBV7-7
CDR3 protein: CASSFKGQHNQPQHF

J gene: TRBJ1-5
V gene: TRBV7-2
CDR3 protein: CASSLDRGRNQPQHF

J gene: TRBJ2-3
V gene: TRBV6-4
CDR3 protein: CASSDPSLSADTQYF

J gene: TRBJ2-1
V gene: TRBV3-1
CDR3 protein: CAGSLTSGGADEQFF

J gene: TRBJ2-7
V gene: TRBV7-8
CDR3 protein: CASSDYRGEVYEQYF

J gene: TRBJ2-1
V gene: TRBV11-2
CDR3 protein: CASSLKIEQFF

J gene: TRBJ1-2
V gene: TRBV5-1
CDR3 protein: CASSSNRENYGYTF

J gene: TRBJ1-2
V gene: TRBV4-1
CDR3 protein: CASSGLYGYTF

J gene: TRBJ1-2
V gene: TRBV20-1
CDR3 protein: CSARDPDPTVNYGYTF

J gene: TRBJ1-4
V gene: TRBV9
CDR3 protein: CASSVRTAGVEKLFF

J gene: TRBJ2-5
V gene: TRBV7-8
CDR3 protein: CASSPLSAGGKRETQYF

J gene: TRBJ1-5
V gene: TRBV7-2
CDR3 protein: CASSFGQRQPQHF

J gene: TRBJ2-5
V gene: TRBV14
CDR3 protein: CASSPSRLGRLANQETQYF

J gene: TRBJ2-3
V gene: TRBV20-1
CDR3 protein: CSAASGGDTDTQYF

J gene: TRBJ2-5
V gene: TRBV5-1
CDR3 protein: CASSLIPGQGRNNEQYF

J gene: TRBJ1-2
V gene: TRBV6-2/TRBV6-3
CDR3 protein: CASSYLQGGDPLYGYTF

J gene: TRBJ2-5
V gene: TRBV29-1
CDR3 protein: CSVVSGQIQETQYF

J gene: TRBJ1-2
V gene: TRBV4-3
CDR3 protein: CASSQGQGDRYGYTF

J gene: TRBJ2-7
V gene: TRBV25-1
CDR3 protein: CAQMDKGNEQYF

J gene: TRBJ1-2
V gene: TRBV20-1
CDR3 protein: CSARNQVYGYTF

J gene: TRBJ2-3
V gene: TRBV5-5
CDR3 protein: CASRAIGGSTDTQYF